The 13 T cell receptor beta chains listed next were all sequenced from one sample in a study of CD8 T cells in Susac syndrome. About 0.5 to 1 ug RNA was reverse transcribed with random hexamers. TCRdb processed the immunoSEQ multiplex PCR reads anew with MiXCR; each CDR3 protein has one entry. The data show more than 90,000 distinct CDR3 sequences, more than 85% seen once. Sequencing was performed on CD4+ T cells from PBMCs. All receptors come from a human donor with multiple sclerosis.

This clonotype turned up a few times. J is TRBJ2-2 and V is TRBV6-6, with D unclear. Looked up from germline, CDR1 is MNHNY and CDR2 is SVGAGI (reference sequence). The CDR3 is 14 residues long. With 2 bases removed from V and 3 bases from J, the gap between germline ends came to 7 bases. The CDR3 DNA reads as TGTGCCAGCAGTTACGTTCCCGACACCGGGGAGCTGTTTTTT. It encodes CASSYVPDTGELFF.

This clonotype came up once. This chain connects TRBV20-1 to TRBJ2-5, with D unclear. This CDR3 comprises 14 residues. The germline V gene has CDR1 DFQATT and CDR2 SNEGSKA (reference sequence). V was pared by 0 bases and J by 5 bases, with 13 bases between. The CDR3 region is CSARDSGRRETQYF. The DNA of the CDR3 is TGCAGTGCTAGAGACTCCGGACGGCGGGAGACCCAGTACTTC.

CDR3 residues: CASSLGRTSLGYTF. Written as DNA, the CDR3 is TGTGCCAGCAGCCTTGGACGCACTAGCTTGGGCTACACCTTC. J is TRBJ1-2 and V is TRBV12-3 or TRBV12-4, with D unresolved. The length of the CDR3 is 14 residues. V was cut by 6 bases and J by 8 bases, with 19 bases left in between.

J is TRBJ2-5 and V is TRBV7-9; 8 bases agree with TRBD2. The CDR3 length is 15 residues. Germline assignment: CDR1 SEHNR and CDR2 FQNEAQ (reference sequence). Trimming at V came to 4 bases and at J to 5 bases, leaving 9 bases not matched to a gene. The CDR3 nucleotides read TGTGCCAGCAGCTCCACCGGGACTAGTGTTGAGACCCAGTACTTC. As protein: CASSSTGTSVETQYF.

The chain couples TRBV7-9 to TRBJ2-7; D is possibly TRBD2 (5 bases). Germline values: CDR1 SEHNR, CDR2 FQNEAQ (reference sequence). Trimming shortened V by 5 bases and J by 3 bases, and 8 bases separated the two germline ends. CDR3 size: 12 residues. DNA of the CDR3: TGTGCCAGCAGCGCTACTAGCTACGAGCAGTACTTC. Amino acids: CASSATSYEQYF.

This rearrangement joins TRBV9 to TRBJ2-5, with D perhaps being TRBD1 or TRBD2 (5 bases each). CDR3 length: 14 amino acids. The V end lost 0 bases, the J end lost 4 bases, and 10 bases lay between the germline ends. CDR1 and CDR2 from the germline V gene are SGDLS and YYNGEE. The DNA of the CDR3 is TGTGCCAGCAGCGTAGTAGCTGGGGGAGAGACCCAGTACTTC. This encodes CASSVVAGGETQYF.

This chain links TRBV19 with TRBJ2-3; 8 nucleotides align to TRBD1. The V gene end was trimmed by 9 bases and the J gene end by 0 bases; junction bases not matched to a gene: 2. This CDR3 contains 13 residues. The V gene's germline CDR1 is LNHDA and CDR2 SQIVND (reference sequence). CDR3 DNA sequence: TGTGCCAGCGACAGGGGCAGCACAGATACGCAGTATTTT. This gives the protein CASDRGSTDTQYF. Full variable domain (rest looked up from reference TRBV19 and TRBJ2-3): DGGITQSPKYLFRKEGQNVTLSCEQNLNHDAMYWYRQDPGQGLRLIYYSQIVNDFQKGDIAEGYSVSREKKESFPLTVTSAQKNPTAFYLCASDRGSTDTQYFGPGTRLTVL.

The V call is TRBV6-1, the J call TRBJ1-5, with 7 bases aligning to TRBD1. V shed 6 bases and J 0 bases; nucleotides not matched to a gene: 8. There are 16 residues in the CDR3. The germline gives CDR1 MNHNS, CDR2 SASEGT. DNA of the CDR3: TGTGCCAGCAGCTCACTGACAGGGTATAGCAATCAGCCCCAGCATTTT. It codes for CASSSLTGYSNQPQHF.

The chain is built from TRBV28 and TRBJ1-1; no reliable D call. There are 12 residues in the CDR3. The germline V gene encodes CDR1 MDHEN and CDR2 SYDVKM. The germline V and J ends were trimmed by 7 bases and 5 bases, with 11 bases remaining between them. The CDR3 coding sequence is TGTGCCAGCACCACAACCGAGACTGAAGCTTTCTTT. Translating gives CASTTTETEAFF.

This clonotype was counted only a few times. The chain employs TRBV2 and TRBJ1-6, with D unclear. This CDR3 contains 10 residues. Trimming pared 0 bases from V and 15 bases from J, leaving 3 bases between. Germline CDR1 and CDR2: SNHLY and FYNNEI. The CDR3 here is CASSEASLHF. CDR3 nucleotides: TGTGCCAGCAGTGAAGCGAGCCTCCACTTT. The whole variable domain, filled in from reference TRBV2 and TRBJ1-6, reads EPEVTQTPSHQVTQMGQEVILRCVPISNHLYFYWYRQILGQKVEFLVSFYNNEISEKSEIFDDQFSVERPDGSNFTLKIRSTKLEDSAMYFCASSEASLHFGNGTRLTVT.

This chain links TRBV5-1 with TRBJ1-2, with unresolved D. Germline CDR1 is SGHRS and CDR2 is YFSETQ. This CDR3 region has 14 residues. The ends were cut back, 0 bases at V and 9 bases at J, with 15 bases in the middle. The CDR3 DNA reads TGCGCCAGCAGCTTGGAGCAGTTACAGTCTCGCTACACCTTC. Protein: CASSLEQLQSRYTF.

The chain links TRBV28 to TRBJ1-2; 7 nucleotides align to TRBD1. Trimming cost V 7 bases and J 7 bases; bases outside gene matches: 9. The germline V gene has CDR1 MDHEN and CDR2 SYDVKM. The length of the CDR3 is 13 residues. In DNA, the CDR3 is TGTGCCAGCACCCCTGGGGGGGACAGTGGCTACACCTTC. This codes for CASTPGGDSGYTF.

The chain uses TRBV7-2 and TRBJ1-2; 7 nucleotides agree with TRBD1. The V gene end was trimmed by 0 bases and the J gene end by 2 bases; junction bases not matched to a gene: 3. Germline V gene sequence: CDR1 SGHTA, CDR2 FQGNSA. The CDR3 has 15 amino acids. The CDR3 region is CASSLAQGQNYGYTF. CDR3 in DNA: TGTGCCAGCAGCTTAGCCCAGGGACAGAACTATGGCTACACCTTC.